This entry describes one TCR beta chain. The antigen remains undetermined. The assay was immunoSEQ multiplex PCR, and TCRdb's table has in-frame clones only and misses some. The sample holds 150,000 to 200,000 clones, around nine tenths seen once. The data were taken from a study of lymphopenia after photon versus proton radiotherapy. The study's findings and limits: Better survival with proton therapy was suggested as possible, not demonstrated. Photon-treated patients lost naive T cells and TCR diversity; proton-treated stayed stable. Oligoclonal CD8+ Temra expansion after nadir drove photon patients' diversity drop.

The CDR3 loop spans 13 amino acids. The V end lost 2 bases, the J end lost 11 bases, and 12 bases lay between the germline ends. Germline V CDR1 and CDR2: SGHVS, FNYEAQ. The sample was peripheral blood, taken from a patient treated with photon-based radiotherapy. The gene calls are TRBV7-6 and TRBJ1-4; D gene unclear. The TCR sequence derives from a man aged 45-65 years with gastric cancer. CDR3: CASSLRSGDKLFF. In DNA, the CDR3 is TGTGCCAGCAGCTTAAGGTCTGGGGATAAACTGTTTTTT.